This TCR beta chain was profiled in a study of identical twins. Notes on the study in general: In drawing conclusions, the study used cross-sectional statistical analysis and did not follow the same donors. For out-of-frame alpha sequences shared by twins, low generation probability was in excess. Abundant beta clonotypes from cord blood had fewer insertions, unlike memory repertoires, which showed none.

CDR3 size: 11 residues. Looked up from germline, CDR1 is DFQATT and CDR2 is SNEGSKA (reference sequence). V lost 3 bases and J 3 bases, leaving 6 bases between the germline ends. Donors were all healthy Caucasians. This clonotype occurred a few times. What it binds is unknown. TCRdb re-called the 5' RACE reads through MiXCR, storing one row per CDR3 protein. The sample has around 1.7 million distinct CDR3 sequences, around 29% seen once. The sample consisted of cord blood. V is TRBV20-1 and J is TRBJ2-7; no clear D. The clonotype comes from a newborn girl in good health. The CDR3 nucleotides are TGCAGTGCTAGGGCCATCTACGAGCAGTACTTC. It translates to CSARAIYEQYF.